The 17 T cell receptor beta chains below come from one sample, sequenced in a study of radiation and T cells in renal cell carcinoma (dated by TCRdb to the early 2020s). The library was produced with the immunoSEQ multiplex PCR assay. TCRdb took over this immuneACCESS table, retaining in-frame rearrangements with V and J assigned. Such tables are incomplete; in checked studies, under half of the missing clones stem from an unresolved V gene, and the remainder is unexplained. Recorded for this sample are just under 150,000 clones; less than 90% of them occurred a single time. The ten largest clones take up 15% to 20% of the sample. What the time point label conveys for this sample: blood 4 weeks post-SBRT, at nephrectomy. The treatment or condition label corresponds to: 15 Gy SBRT to primary tumor, nephrectomy 4 weeks later. The material sequenced was blood, taken from a patient whose treatment included radiotherapy and nephrectomy. These receptors all stem from a woman aged 50 to 65 with renal cell carcinoma.

This sequence joins TRBV7-2 and TRBJ1-3, with unresolved D. Trimming removed 1 base from V and 9 bases from J, with 4 bases in between. Germline V gives CDR1 SGHTA, CDR2 FQGNSA. This CDR3 comprises 11 residues. DNA for the CDR3: TGTGCCAGCAGCTTAGTCGGCACCATATATTTT. The encoded protein is CASSLVGTIYF.

The V gene is TRBV6-5, the J gene TRBJ2-5; the D call may be TRBD1 or TRBD2 (5 bases each). The CDR3 sequence is 13 residues long. The germline V gene has CDR1 MNHEY and CDR2 SVGAGI. Trimming removed 4 bases from V and 3 bases from J, with 9 bases in between. This chain's CDR3 is CASSSGQKETQYF. CDR3 nucleotides: TGTGCCAGCAGTTCGGGGCAGAAAGAGACCCAGTACTTC.

V is TRBV5-1 and J is TRBJ1-2, with TRBD1 identical over 7 bases. V shed 0 bases and J 8 bases; nucleotides not matched to a gene: 10. This CDR3 is 15 amino acids long. Germline values: CDR1 SGHRS, CDR2 YFSETQ. The CDR3 DNA reads TGCGCCAGCAGCTTGGCTACAGACAGGGACGGCGGCTACACCTTC. This sequence encodes CASSLATDRDGGYTF.

J is TRBJ1-5 and V is TRBV6-5; 11 bases match TRBD1. The CDR3 contains 15 residues. The germline gives CDR1 MNHEY, CDR2 SVGAGI. J gave up 5 bases and V 4 bases, and 4 bases lay outside the gene matches. The CDR3 nucleotides read TGTGCCAGCAGTTCCTCGGGACAGGGGGATCAGCCCCAGCATTTT. This translates into CASSSSGQGDQPQHF.

The rearrangement links TRBV7-8 to TRBJ2-7; TRBD1 is a possible D gene (6 bases). Trimming took 1 base from V and 4 from J, leaving 20 bases between them. CDR3 length: 17 residues. The germline V gene encodes CDR1 SGHVS and CDR2 FQNEAQ. CDR3 loop: CASSLDRRVGRGYEQYF. The DNA of the CDR3 is TGTGCCAGCAGCTTAGATCGTCGGGTTGGCAGGGGTTACGAGCAGTACTTC.

This clone turned up a few times. The chain couples TRBV6-1 to TRBJ1-5; D unclear. CDR1 and CDR2 from the germline V gene are MNHNS and SASEGT. The V end was cut by 6 bases, the J end by 8 bases, with 5 bases between. This CDR3 has 10 amino acids. Here the CDR3 DNA reads TGTGCCAGCAGCGACAAGCCCCAGCATTTT. It specifies CASSDKPQHF.

The chain joins TRBV2 to TRBJ2-2, with D perhaps being TRBD1 or TRBD2 (5 bases each). CDR1 SNHLY and CDR2 FYNNEI come from the germline V gene. CDR3 length: 14 residues. V gave up 7 bases and J gave up 5 bases, with 14 bases separating them. CDR3 sequence reads: CASTLYGATGELFF. DNA for the CDR3: TGTGCCAGCACCTTATACGGGGCAACCGGGGAGCTGTTTTTT.

This clone was seen at least ten times. Other nucleotide sequences from this sample produce the same CDR3. V usage is TRBV9 and J usage is TRBJ1-5; perhaps TRBD1 as D (5 bases). Germline V gene sequence: CDR1 SGDLS, CDR2 YYNGEE. The CDR3 totals 14 residues. The V and J ends lost 0 bases and 3 bases respectively, with 7 bases between them. As DNA, the CDR3 is TGTGCCAGCAGCGTAGACGGGGCCAATCAGCCCCAGCATTTT. Protein: CASSVDGANQPQHF. Full variable domain (outside the CDR3, taken from reference TRBV9 and TRBJ1-5): DSGVTQTPKHLITATGQRVTLRCSPRSGDLSVYWYQQSLDQGLQFLIQYYNGEERAKGNILERFSAQQFPDLHSELNLSSLELGDSALYFCASSVDGANQPQHFGDGTRLSIL.

This clone was observed once. This sequence joins TRBV7-2 and TRBJ2-5, with 12 bases fitting TRBD2. This CDR3 spans 16 amino acids. Unmatched junction bases numbered 8, after V lost 4 bases and J lost 5 bases. Germline-derived CDR1 and CDR2 are SGHTA and FQGNSA. The CDR3 protein is CASSSSGTSGRETQYF. DNA for the CDR3: TGTGCCAGCAGCTCTTCCGGGACTAGCGGGCGGGAGACCCAGTACTTC.

The chain uses TRBV4-1 and TRBJ2-4; no clear D. The CDR3 spans 15 residues. V dropped 1 base and J dropped 0 bases, with 7 bases sitting between them. Germline CDR1 MGHRA, CDR2 YSYEKL. Here the CDR3 DNA reads TGCGCCAGCAGCCAAGTCTCAGAAGCCAAAAACATTCAGTACTTC. Its protein product is CASSQVSEAKNIQYF.

The gene calls are TRBV7-2 and TRBJ1-1; D remains ambiguous. The CDR3 has 14 residues. Germline CDR1 SGHTA, CDR2 FQGNSA. Trimming cost V 1 base and J 4 bases, with 10 bases left between them. The CDR3 reads CASSLGLGGTEAFF. CDR3 coding DNA: TGTGCCAGCAGCTTAGGACTGGGAGGCACTGAAGCTTTCTTT.

The J gene is TRBJ1-1, the V gene TRBV7-9; no reliable D call. Germline V gene lookup returns CDR1 SEHNR and CDR2 FQNEAQ (reference sequence). This CDR3 contains 18 residues. With 5 bases removed from V and 0 bases from J, the gap between germline ends came to 22 bases. In DNA, the CDR3 is TGTGCCAGCAGCCCCTATTTGGGCACAGAAATGATGAACACTGAAGCTTTCTTT. It encodes CASSPYLGTEMMNTEAFF.

This chain's CDR3 is CASSSPGRLGLSYEQYF. The CDR3 bases are TGTGCCAGCAGTTCCCCAGGACGGCTAGGGCTTTCCTACGAGCAGTACTTC. This chain joins TRBV28 and TRBJ2-7; unclear D gene. This CDR3 has 17 residues. Trimming removed 4 bases at V and 1 base at J, with 20 bases between. The V gene's germline CDR1 is MDHEN and CDR2 SYDVKM.

The CDR3 DNA is TGTGCCAGCAGCGAAAGGGGGGAATTTAGCAATCAGCCCCAGCATTTT. Its translation: CASSERGEFSNQPQHF. The rearrangement uses TRBV9 and TRBJ1-5, with D possibly matching TRBD1 (6 bases). The V and J ends lost 3 bases and 0 bases respectively, with 13 bases between them. CDR1 is SGDLS and CDR2 is YYNGEE in the germline V gene. The CDR3 is 16 residues long.

V and J are TRBV7-2 and TRBJ1-6, with 9 bases lining up with TRBD1. Germline V gene lookup returns CDR1 SGHTA and CDR2 FQGNSA. Losses at the gene ends were 4 bases for V and 9 bases for J; bases not matched to a gene: 7. This CDR3 comprises 15 residues. CDR3 sequence reads: CASSSTQGARSPLHF. CDR3 coding DNA: TGTGCCAGCAGCTCTACACAGGGGGCGCGTTCACCCCTCCACTTT.

The chain uses TRBV5-8 and TRBJ1-5; TRBD1 is a possible D gene (5 bases). There are 15 residues in the CDR3. The germline V gene has CDR1 SGHTS and CDR2 YDEGEE. V lost 1 base and J 3 bases, leaving 11 bases between the germline ends. CDR3: CASSLWQGNNQPQHF. The CDR3 DNA follows: TGTGCCAGCAGCTTGTGGCAGGGTAACAATCAGCCCCAGCATTTT.

This clone was recorded a few times. The chain employs TRBV7-9 and TRBJ1-3; D is unresolved. The V gene's germline CDR1 is SEHNR and CDR2 FQNEAQ (reference sequence). The CDR3 runs to 15 residues. Trimming left V 2 bases short and J 1 base short, with 9 bases between. The CDR3 region has the DNA TGTGCCAGCAGCTTAAATGCAGATTCTGGAAACACCATATATTTT. It yields the protein CASSLNADSGNTIYF.